This T cell receptor beta chain was retrieved from a study of blood T cells in healthy people across ages. General study points: Roughly linear age-related decline in beta diversity appeared, significant by age 40. Shifts in expanded clonotypes may have been confounded by donor CMV status, which was unknown.

With regard to this clonotype: What it binds is not known.

Sample-barcoded 5' priming and a J-beta primer mix drove a second PCR of about 6 to 12 cycles. Each sample provided no less than 2.5 million CDR3-containing paired-end reads. Each CDR3 protein is one row after TCRdb ran MiXCR on the 5' RACE reads. This table has 1.4 million or so distinct CDR3 sequences, approximately 42% appearing once. Each individual donor underwent a draw of roughly 10 milliliters of peripheral blood. CDR3 length equals 17 residues. V lost 0 bases to trimming and J lost 5 bases, with 19 bases between them. Germline loops: CDR1 SGHVS, CDR2 FQNEAQ. The V and J genes are TRBV7-8 and TRBJ2-5; D unclear. This sequence originates from a woman aged 18 to 35 in good health. Sequencing was performed on blood. This chain's CDR3 is CASSLADPLHRSETQYF. The DNA for the CDR3 is TGTGCCAGCAGCTTAGCCGACCCCTTACATAGGTCGGAGACCCAGTACTTC.